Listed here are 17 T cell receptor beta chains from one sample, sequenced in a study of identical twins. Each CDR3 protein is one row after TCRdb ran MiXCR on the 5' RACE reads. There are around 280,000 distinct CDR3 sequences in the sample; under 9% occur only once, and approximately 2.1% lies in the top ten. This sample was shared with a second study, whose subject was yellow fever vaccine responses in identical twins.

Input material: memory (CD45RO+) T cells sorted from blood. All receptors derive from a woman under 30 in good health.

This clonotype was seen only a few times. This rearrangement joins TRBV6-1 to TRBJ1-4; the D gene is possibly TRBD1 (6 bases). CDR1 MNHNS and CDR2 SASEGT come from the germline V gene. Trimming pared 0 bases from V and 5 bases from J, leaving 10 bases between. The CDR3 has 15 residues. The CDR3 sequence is CASSEALGGNEKLFF. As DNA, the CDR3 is TGTGCCAGCAGTGAAGCGCTAGGGGGGAATGAAAAACTGTTTTTT.

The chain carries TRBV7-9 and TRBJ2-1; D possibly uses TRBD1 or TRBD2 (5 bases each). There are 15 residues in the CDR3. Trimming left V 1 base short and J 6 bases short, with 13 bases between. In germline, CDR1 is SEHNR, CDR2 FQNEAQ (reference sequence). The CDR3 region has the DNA TGTGCCAGCAGCTTAGGAGGGGACCCGGGCAATGAGCAGTTCTTC. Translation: CASSLGGDPGNEQFF.

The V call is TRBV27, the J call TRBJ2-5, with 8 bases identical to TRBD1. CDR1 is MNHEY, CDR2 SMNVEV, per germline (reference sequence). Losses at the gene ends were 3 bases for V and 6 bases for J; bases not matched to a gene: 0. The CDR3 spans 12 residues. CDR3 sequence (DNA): TGTGCCAGCAGTTTCAGGGGGCAGACCCAGTACTTC. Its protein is CASSFRGQTQYF.

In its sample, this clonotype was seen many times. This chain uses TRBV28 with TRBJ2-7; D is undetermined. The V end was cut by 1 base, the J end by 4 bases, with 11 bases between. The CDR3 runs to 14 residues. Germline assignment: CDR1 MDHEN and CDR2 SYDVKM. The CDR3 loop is CASSLYHEGYEQYF. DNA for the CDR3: TGTGCCAGCAGTTTATATCACGAAGGGTACGAGCAGTACTTC.

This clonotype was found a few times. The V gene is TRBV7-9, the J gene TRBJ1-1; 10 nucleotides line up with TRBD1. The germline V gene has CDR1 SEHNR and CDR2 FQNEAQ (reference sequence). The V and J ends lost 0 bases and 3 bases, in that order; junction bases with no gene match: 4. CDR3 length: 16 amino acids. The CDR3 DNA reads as TGTGCCAGCAGCTTAGCGGACAGGGGGAGGGACACTGAAGCTTTCTTT. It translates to CASSLADRGRDTEAFF.

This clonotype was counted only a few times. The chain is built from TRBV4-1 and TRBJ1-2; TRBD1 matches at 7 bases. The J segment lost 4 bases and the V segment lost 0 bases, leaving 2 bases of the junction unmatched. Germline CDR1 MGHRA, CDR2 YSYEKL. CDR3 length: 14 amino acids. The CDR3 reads CASSQEGQIYGYTF. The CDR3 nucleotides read TGCGCCAGCAGCCAAGAGGGACAGATCTATGGCTACACCTTC.

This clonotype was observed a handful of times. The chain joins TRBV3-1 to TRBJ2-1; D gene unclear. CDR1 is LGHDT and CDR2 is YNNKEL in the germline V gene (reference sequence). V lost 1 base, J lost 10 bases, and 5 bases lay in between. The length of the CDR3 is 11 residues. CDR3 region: CASSQAAEQFF. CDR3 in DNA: TGTGCCAGCAGCCAAGCCGCGGAGCAGTTCTTC.

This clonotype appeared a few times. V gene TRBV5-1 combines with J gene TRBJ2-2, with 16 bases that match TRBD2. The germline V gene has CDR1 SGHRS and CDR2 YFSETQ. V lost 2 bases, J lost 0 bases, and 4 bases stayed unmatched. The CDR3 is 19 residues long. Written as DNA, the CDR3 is TGCGCCAGCAGCTTCGGGACTAGCGGGGGGGCAGCGAACACCGGGGAGCTGTTTTTT. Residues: CASSFGTSGGAANTGELFF.

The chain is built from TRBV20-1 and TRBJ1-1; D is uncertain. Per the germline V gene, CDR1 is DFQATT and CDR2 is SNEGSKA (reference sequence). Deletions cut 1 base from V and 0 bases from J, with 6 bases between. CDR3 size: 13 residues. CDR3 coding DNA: TGCAGTGCTAGAGGCCCCATGAACACTGAAGCTTTCTTT. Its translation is CSARGPMNTEAFF.

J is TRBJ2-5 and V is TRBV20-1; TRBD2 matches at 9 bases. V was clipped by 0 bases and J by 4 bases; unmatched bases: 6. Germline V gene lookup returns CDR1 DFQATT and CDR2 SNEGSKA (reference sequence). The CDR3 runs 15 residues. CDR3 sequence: CSARDMASGAETQYF. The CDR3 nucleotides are TGCAGTGCTAGAGATATGGCTAGCGGGGCAGAGACCCAGTACTTC.

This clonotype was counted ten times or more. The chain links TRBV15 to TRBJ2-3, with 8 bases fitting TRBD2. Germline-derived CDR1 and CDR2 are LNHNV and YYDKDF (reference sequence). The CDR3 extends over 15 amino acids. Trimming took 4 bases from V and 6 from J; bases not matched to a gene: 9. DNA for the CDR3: TGTGCCACCAGCAATACGGGAGGGCCGTTGGATACGCAGTATTTT. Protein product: CATSNTGGPLDTQYF. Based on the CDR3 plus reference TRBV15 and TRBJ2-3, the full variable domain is DAMVIQNPRYQVTQFGKPVTLSCSQTLNHNVMYWYQQKSSQAPKLLFHYYDKDFNNEADTPDNFQSRRPNTSFCFLDIRSPGLGDTAMYLCATSNTGGPLDTQYFGPGTRLTVL.

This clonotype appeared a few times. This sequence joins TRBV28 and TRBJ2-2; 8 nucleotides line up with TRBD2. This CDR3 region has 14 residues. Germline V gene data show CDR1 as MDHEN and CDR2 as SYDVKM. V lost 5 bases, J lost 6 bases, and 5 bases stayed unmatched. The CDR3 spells CASSLTGGAGELFF. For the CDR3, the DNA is TGTGCCAGCAGTCTGACGGGAGGGGCCGGGGAGCTGTTTTTT.

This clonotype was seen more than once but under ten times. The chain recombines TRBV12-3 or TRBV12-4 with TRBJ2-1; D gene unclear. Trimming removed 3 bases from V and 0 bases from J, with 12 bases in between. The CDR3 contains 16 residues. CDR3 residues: CASSFPLQFSYNEQFF. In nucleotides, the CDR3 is TGTGCCAGCAGTTTCCCTTTACAATTCTCCTACAATGAGCAGTTCTTC.

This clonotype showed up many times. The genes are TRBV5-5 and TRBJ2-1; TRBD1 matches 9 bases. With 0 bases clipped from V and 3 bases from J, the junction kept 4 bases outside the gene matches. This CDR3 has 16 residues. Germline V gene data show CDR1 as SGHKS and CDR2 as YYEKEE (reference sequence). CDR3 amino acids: CASSLGDRVFYNEQFF. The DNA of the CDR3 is TGTGCCAGCAGCTTGGGGGACAGGGTTTTCTACAATGAGCAGTTCTTC.

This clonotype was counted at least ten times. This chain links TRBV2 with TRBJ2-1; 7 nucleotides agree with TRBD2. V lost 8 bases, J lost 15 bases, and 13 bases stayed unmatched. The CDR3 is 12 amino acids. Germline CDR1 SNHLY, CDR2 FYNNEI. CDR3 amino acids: CASVEYGGGGFF. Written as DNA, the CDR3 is TGTGCCAGCGTAGAATACGGCGGGGGAGGGTTCTTC.

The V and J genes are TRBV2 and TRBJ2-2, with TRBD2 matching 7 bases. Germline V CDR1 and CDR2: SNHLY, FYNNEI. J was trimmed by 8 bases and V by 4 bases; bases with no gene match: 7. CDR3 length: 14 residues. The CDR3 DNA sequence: TGTGCCAGCAGTGGGGCTGGGAGGGCGGGGGAGCTGTTTTTT. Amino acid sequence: CASSGAGRAGELFF.

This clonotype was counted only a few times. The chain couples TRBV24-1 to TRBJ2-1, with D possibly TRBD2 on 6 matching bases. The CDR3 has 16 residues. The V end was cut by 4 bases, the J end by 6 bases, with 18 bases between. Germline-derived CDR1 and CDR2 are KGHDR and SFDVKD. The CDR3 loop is CATSDHMSVGGNEQFF. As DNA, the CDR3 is TGTGCCACCAGTGACCATATGTCGGTCGGGGGCAATGAGCAGTTCTTC.